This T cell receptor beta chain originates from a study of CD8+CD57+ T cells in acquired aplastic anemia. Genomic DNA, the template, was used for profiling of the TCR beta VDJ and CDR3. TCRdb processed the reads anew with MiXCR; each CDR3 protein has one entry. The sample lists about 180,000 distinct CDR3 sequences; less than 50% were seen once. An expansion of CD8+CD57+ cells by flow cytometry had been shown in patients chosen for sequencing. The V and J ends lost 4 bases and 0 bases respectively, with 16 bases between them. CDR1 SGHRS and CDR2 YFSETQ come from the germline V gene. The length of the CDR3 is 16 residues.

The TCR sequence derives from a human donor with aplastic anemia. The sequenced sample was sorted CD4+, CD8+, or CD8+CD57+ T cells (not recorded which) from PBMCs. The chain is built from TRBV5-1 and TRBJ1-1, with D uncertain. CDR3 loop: CASSPRGAQLNTEAFF. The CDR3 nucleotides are TGCGCCAGCAGCCCGAGAGGTGCCCAGCTGAACACTGAAGCTTTCTTT.